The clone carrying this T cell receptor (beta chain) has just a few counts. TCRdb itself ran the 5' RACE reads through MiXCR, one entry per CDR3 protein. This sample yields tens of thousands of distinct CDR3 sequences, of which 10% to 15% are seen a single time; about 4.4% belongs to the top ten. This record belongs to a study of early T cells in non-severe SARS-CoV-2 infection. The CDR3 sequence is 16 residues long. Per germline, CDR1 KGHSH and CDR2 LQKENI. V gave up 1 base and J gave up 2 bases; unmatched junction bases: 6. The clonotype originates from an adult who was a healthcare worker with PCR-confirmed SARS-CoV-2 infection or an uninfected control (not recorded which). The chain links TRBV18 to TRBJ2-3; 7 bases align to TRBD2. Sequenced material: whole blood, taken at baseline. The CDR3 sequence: CASSPLGGGDTDTQYF. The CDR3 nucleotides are TGTGCCAGCTCACCACTTGGCGGGGGAGACACAGATACGCAGTATTTT.